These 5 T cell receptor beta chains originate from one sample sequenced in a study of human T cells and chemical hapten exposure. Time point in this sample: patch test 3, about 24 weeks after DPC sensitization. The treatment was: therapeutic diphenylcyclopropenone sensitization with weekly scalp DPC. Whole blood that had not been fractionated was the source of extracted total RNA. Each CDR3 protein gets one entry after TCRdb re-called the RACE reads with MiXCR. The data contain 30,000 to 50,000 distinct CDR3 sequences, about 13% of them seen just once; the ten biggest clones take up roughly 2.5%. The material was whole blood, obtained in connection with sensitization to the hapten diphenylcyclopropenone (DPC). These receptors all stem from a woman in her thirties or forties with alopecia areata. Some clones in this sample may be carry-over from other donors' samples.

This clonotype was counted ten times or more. The CDR3 sequence: CASSPQGADTQYF. Here the CDR3 DNA reads TGTGCCAGCTCACCCCAGGGGGCAGATACGCAGTATTTT. This chain uses TRBV18 with TRBJ2-3, with 7 bases that match TRBD1. The CDR3 is 13 amino acids. Losses at the gene ends were 3 bases for V and 4 bases for J; bases not matched to a gene: 1. Germline V lookup: CDR1 KGHSH, CDR2 LQKENI. The variable domain in full, with the rest retrieved from reference TRBV18 and TRBJ2-3, is NAGVMQNPRHLVRRRGQEARLRCSPMKGHSHVYWYRQLPEEGLKFMVYLQKENIIDESGMPKERFSAEFPKEGPSILRIQQVVRGDSAAYFCASSPQGADTQYFGPGTRLTVL.

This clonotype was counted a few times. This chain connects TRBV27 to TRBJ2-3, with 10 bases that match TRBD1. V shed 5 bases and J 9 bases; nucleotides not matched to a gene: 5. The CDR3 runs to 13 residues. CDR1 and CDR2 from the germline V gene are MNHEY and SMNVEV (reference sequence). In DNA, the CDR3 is TGTGCCAGCAGTCCGGGACAGGGGCGGACGCAGTATTTT. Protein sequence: CASSPGQGRTQYF.

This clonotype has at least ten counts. CDR3 bases: TGTGCCAGCAGCCAAGGGGACCCCTACAATGAGCAGTTCTTC. This sequence encodes CASSQGDPYNEQFF. The J gene is TRBJ2-1, the V gene TRBV3-1; either TRBD1 or TRBD2 may fit D (5 bases each). Trimming stripped 1 base from V and 2 bases from J, with 6 bases between. CDR3 length: 14 amino acids. In germline, CDR1 is LGHDT, CDR2 YNNKEL (reference sequence).

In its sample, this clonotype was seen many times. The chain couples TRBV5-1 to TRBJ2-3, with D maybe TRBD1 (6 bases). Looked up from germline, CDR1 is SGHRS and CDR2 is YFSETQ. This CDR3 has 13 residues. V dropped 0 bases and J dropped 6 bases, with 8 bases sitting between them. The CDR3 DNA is TGCGCCAGCAGCTTGGGACAGGCGGATACGCAGTATTTT. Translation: CASSLGQADTQYF.

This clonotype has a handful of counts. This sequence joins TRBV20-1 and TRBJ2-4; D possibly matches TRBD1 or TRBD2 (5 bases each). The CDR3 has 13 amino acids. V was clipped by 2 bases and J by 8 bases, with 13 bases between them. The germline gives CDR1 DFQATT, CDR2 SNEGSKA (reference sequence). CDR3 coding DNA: TGCAGTGCTAGACTAGCTGAGGGGTACATTCAGTACTTC. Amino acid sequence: CSARLAEGYIQYF.